This T cell receptor beta chain was captured in a study of cytomegalovirus exposure and HLA in healthy donors. Produced via immunoSEQ multiplex PCR; TCRdb's table is partial and in-frame only. The sample shows about 250,000 clones, approximately 84% of them seen only once. The germline V gene encodes CDR1 SNHLY and CDR2 FYNNEI. The CDR3 has 15 residues. Trimming took off 0 bases at V and 3 bases at J, with 12 bases between the two ends. This chain links TRBV2 with TRBJ2-7; D is tentatively TRBD1 or TRBD2 (5 bases each). The clonotype originates from a man in his late teens or twenties in good health and CMV-seropositive. Source material: PBMCs. Here the CDR3 DNA reads TGTGCCAGCAGTGAAGCCCGGGGCAGCTACTACGAGCAGTACTTC. Protein product: CASSEARGSYYEQYF.